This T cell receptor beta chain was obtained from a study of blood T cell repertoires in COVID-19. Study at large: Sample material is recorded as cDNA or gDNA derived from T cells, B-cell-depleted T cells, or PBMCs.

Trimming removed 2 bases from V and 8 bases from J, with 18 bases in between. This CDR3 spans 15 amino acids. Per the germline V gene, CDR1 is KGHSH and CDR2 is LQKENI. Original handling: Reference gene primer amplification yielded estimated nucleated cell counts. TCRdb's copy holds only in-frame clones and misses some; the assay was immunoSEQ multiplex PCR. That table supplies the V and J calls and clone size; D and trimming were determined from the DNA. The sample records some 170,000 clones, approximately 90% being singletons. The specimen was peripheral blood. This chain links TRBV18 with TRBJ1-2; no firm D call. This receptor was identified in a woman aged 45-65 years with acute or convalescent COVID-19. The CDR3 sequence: CASSPSPGGRDGYTF. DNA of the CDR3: TGTGCCAGCTCACCATCGCCGGGAGGCCGAGACGGCTACACCTTC. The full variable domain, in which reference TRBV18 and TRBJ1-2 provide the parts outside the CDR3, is NAGVMQNPRHLVRRRGQEARLRCSPMKGHSHVYWYRQLPEEGLKFMVYLQKENIIDESGMPKERFSAEFPKEGPSILRIQQVVRGDSAAYFCASSPSPGGRDGYTFGSGTRLTVV.